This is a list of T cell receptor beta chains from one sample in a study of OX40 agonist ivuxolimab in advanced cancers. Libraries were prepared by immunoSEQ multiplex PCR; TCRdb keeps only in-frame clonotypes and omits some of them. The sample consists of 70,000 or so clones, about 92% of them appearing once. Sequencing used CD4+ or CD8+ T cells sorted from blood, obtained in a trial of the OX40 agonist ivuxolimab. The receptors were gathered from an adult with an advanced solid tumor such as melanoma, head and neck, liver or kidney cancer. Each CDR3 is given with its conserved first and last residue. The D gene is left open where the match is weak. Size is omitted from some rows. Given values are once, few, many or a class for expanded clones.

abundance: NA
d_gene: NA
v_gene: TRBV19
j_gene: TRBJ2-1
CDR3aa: CASSPLEVEQFF
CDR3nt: TGTGCCAGTAGTCCCCTAGAGGTGGAGCAGTTCTTC

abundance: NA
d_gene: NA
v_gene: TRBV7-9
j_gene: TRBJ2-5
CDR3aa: CASNERQETQYF
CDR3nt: TGTGCCAGCAACGAACGGCAAGAGACCCAGTACTTC

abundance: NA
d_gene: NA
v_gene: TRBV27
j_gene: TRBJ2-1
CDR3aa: CASSLRGQSSYNEQFF
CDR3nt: TGTGCCAGCAGTTTGCGGGGCCAGAGCTCCTACAATGAGCAGTTCTTC

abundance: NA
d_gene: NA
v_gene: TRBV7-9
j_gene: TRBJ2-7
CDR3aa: CASSPTTAGPYF
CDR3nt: TGTGCCAGCAGCCCTACTACCGCGGGGCCGTACTTC

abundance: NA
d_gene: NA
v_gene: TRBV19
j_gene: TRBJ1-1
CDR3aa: CASSTNPGWTEAFF
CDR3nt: TGTGCCAGTAGTACAAACCCGGGGTGGACTGAAGCTTTCTTT

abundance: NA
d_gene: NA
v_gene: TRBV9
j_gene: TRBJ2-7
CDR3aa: CASSVGGDRNEQYF
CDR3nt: TGTGCCAGCAGCGTAGGGGGGGATAGGAACGAGCAGTACTTC

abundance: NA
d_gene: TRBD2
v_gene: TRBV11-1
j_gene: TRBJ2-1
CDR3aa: CASSFSSGGYNEQFF
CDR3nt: TGTGCCAGCAGCTTTAGTAGCGGGGGGTACAATGAGCAGTTCTTC

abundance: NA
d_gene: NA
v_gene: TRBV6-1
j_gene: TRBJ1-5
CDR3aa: CASRYYDSSNQPQHF
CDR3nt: TGTGCCAGCAGATATTATGACAGTTCGAATCAGCCCCAGCATTTT

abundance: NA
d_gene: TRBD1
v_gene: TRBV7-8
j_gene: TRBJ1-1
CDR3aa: CASSLATGGLNTEAFF
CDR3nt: TGTGCCAGCAGCTTGGCGACAGGGGGCCTGAACACTGAAGCTTTCTTT

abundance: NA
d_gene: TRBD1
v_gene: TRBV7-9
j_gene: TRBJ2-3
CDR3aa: CASSRITGGLTDTQYF
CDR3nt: TGTGCCAGCAGCCGAATTACAGGGGGCCTGACAGATACGCAGTATTTT

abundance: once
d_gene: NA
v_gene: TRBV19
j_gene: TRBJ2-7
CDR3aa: CASRRSPGYEQYF
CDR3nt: TGTGCCAGTAGAAGGAGCCCGGGCTACGAGCAGTACTTC

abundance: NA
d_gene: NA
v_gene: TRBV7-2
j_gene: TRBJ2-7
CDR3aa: CASSSAVSYEQYF
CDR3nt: TGTGCCAGCAGCTCGGCCGTCTCCTACGAGCAGTACTTC

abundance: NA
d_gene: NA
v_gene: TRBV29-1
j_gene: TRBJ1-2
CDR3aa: CSVFPPGGDYGYTF
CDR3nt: TGCAGCGTTTTTCCCCCAGGAGGGGACTATGGCTACACCTTC

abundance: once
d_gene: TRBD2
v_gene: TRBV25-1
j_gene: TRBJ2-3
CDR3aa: CASSDLAGGTDTQYF
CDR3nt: TGTGCCAGCAGTGACCTAGCGGGGGGCACAGATACGCAGTATTTT

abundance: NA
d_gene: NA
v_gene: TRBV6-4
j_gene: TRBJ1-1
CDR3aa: CASSDSGPPYNTEAFF
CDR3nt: TGTGCCAGCAGTGACTCGGGGCCACCCTACAACACTGAAGCTTTCTTT

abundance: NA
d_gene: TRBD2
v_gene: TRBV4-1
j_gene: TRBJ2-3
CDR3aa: CASSQVGGSTDTQYF
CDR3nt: TGCGCCAGCAGCCAAGTCGGGGGGAGCACAGATACGCAGTATTTT

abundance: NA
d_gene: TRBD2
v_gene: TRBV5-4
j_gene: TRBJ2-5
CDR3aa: CASSLGGGQETQYF
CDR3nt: TGTGCCAGCAGCTTGGGGGGGGGCCAAGAGACCCAGTACTTC

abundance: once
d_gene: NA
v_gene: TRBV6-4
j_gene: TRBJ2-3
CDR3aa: CASSDPGSTDTQYF
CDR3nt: TGTGCCAGCAGTGACCCGGGTAGCACAGATACGCAGTATTTT

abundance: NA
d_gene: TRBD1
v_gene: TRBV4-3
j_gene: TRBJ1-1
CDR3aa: CASSQATGAGTEAFF
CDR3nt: TGCGCCAGCAGCCAAGCCACAGGGGCGGGCACTGAAGCTTTCTTT

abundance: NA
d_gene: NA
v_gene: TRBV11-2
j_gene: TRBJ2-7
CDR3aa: CASSLGAYEQYF
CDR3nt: TGTGCCAGCAGCTTGGGGGCCTACGAGCAGTACTTC

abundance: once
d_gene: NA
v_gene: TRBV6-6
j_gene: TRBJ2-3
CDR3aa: CASSYSEGLTDTQYF
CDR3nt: TGTGCCAGCAGTTACTCCGAGGGACTCACAGATACGCAGTATTTT

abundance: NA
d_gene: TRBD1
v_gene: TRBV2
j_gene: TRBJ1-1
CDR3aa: CASSAYGTGGTEAFF
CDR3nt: TGTGCCAGCAGCGCCTATGGCACAGGGGGCACTGAAGCTTTCTTT

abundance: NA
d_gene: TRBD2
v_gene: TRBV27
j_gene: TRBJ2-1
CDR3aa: CASSLRRVSGESYNEQFF
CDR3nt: TGTGCCAGCAGTTTAAGGCGTGTTAGCGGGGAATCCTACAATGAGCAGTTCTTC

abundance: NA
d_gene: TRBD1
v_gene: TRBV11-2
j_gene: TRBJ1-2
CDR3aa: CASSIGQGQGYTF
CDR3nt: TGTGCCAGCAGCATCGGACAGGGGCAAGGCTACACCTTC

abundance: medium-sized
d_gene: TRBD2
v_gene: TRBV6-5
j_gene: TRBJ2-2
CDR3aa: CASSVGGEESGELFF
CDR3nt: TGTGCCAGCAGTGTCGGGGGGGAGGAATCCGGGGAGCTGTTTTTT

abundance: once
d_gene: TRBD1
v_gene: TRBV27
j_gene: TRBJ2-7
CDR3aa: CASSPSMGQEFYEQYF
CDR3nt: TGTGCCAGCAGCCCCTCCATGGGACAGGAATTCTACGAGCAGTACTTC

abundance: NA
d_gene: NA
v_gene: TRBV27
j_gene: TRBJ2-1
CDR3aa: CASSLGGNEQFF
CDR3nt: TGTGCCAGCAGTCTCGGGGGCAATGAGCAGTTCTTC

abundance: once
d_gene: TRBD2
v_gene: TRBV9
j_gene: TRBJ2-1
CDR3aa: CASSPDSGGTSYNEQFF
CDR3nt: TGTGCCAGCAGCCCCGACAGCGGGGGGACATCCTACAATGAGCAGTTCTTC

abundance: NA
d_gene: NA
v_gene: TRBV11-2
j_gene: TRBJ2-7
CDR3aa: CASSFGAGTYEQYF
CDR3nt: TGTGCCAGCAGCTTTGGCGCTGGAACCTACGAGCAGTACTTC

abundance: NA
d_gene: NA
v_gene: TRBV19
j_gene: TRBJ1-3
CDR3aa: CASSQPGQKFGNTIYF
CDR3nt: TGTGCCAGTAGTCAGCCGGGGCAGAAGTTCGGAAACACCATATATTTT

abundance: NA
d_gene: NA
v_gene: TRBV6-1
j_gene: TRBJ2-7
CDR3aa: CASILTSSHEQYF
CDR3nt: TGTGCCAGCATCCTGACTAGTAGCCACGAGCAGTACTTC

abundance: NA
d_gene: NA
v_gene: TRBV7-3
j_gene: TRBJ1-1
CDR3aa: CASSLTGGAGTEAFF
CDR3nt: TGTGCCAGCAGCTTAACTGGGGGCGCGGGCACTGAAGCTTTCTTT

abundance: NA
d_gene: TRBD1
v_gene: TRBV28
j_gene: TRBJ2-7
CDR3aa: CASSSPGQKTYEQYF
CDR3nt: TGTGCCAGCAGTTCCCCGGGACAGAAGACCTACGAGCAGTACTTC

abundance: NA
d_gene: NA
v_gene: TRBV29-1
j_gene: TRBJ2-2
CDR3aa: CSVEPSNTGELFF
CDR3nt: TGCAGCGTTGAGCCGTCGAACACCGGGGAGCTGTTTTTT

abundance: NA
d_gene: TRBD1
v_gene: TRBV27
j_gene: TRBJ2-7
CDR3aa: CATSGQGAFEQYF
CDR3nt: TGTGCCACCTCGGGACAGGGGGCCTTCGAGCAGTACTTC

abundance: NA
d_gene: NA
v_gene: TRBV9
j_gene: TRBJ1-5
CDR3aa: CASSVGDHSNQPQHF
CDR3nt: TGTGCCAGCAGCGTAGGGGATCATAGCAATCAGCCCCAGCATTTT

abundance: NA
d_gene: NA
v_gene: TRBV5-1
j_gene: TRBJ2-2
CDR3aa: CASSSPIRGHTGELFF
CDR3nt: TGCGCCAGCAGCTCCCCGATTCGAGGCCACACCGGGGAGCTGTTTTTT

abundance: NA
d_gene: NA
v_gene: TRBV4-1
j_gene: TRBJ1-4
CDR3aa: CASSPRTVTNEKLFF
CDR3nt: TGCGCCAGCAGCCCCCGGACGGTTACTAATGAAAAACTGTTTTTT

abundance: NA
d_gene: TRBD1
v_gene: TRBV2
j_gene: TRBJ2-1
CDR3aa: CASSGSQGAGYNEQFF
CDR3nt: TGTGCCAGCAGTGGGTCACAGGGGGCGGGCTACAATGAGCAGTTCTTC

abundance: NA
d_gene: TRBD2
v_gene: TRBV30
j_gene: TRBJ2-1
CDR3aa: CAWSVPRLADGLNEQFF
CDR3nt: TGTGCCTGGAGTGTACCGCGACTAGCCGACGGCCTCAATGAGCAGTTCTTC

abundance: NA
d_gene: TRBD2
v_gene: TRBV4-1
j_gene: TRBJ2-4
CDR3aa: CASSQMAGGNIQYF
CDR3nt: TGCGCCAGCAGCCAAATGGCGGGGGGGAACATTCAGTACTTC

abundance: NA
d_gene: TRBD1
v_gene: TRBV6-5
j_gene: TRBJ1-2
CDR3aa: CASSPRDRGNYGYTF
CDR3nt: TGTGCCAGCAGTCCCAGGGACAGGGGAAACTATGGCTACACCTTC

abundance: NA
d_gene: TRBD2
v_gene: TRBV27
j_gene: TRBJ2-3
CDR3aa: CASSSGLAVTADTQYF
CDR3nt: TGTGCCAGCAGTTCCGGACTAGCAGTCACCGCAGATACGCAGTATTTT

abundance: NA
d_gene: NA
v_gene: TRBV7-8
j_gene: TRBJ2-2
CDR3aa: CASSAYSGTGELFF
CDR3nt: TGTGCCAGCAGCGCCTATAGCGGAACCGGGGAGCTGTTTTTT

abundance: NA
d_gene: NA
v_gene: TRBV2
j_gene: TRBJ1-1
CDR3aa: CASSDQILNTEAFF
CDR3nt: TGTGCCAGCAGTGACCAGATACTGAACACTGAAGCTTTCTTT

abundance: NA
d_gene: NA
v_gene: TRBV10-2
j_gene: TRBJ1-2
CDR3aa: CASSERTDYGYTF
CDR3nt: TGCGCCAGCAGTGAGCGGACGGATTATGGCTACACCTTC